A single sample is the source of the 2 T cell receptor beta chains below, sequenced in a study of OX40 agonist ivuxolimab in advanced cancers. Using immunoSEQ multiplex PCR, the repertoire was profiled, and TCRdb retains in-frame clones only, with some absent. The data contain around 58,000 clones, around 83% of them singletons. The sample in question was CD4+ or CD8+ T cells sorted from blood, obtained in a trial of the OX40 agonist ivuxolimab. These receptors originate from an adult with an advanced solid tumor such as melanoma, head and neck, liver or kidney cancer.

This chain uses TRBV29-1 with TRBJ2-1; TRBD2 matches at 7 bases. With V trimmed by 5 bases and J by 4 bases, 5 bases remained unmatched. The length of the CDR3 is 13 residues. Germline-derived CDR1 and CDR2 are SQVTM and ANQGSEA. The CDR3: CSVRASGYNEQFF. The CDR3 DNA reads as TGCAGCGTTAGGGCTAGCGGTTACAATGAGCAGTTCTTC.

The V gene is TRBV5-4, the J gene TRBJ1-1; tentative D call: TRBD1 (5 bases). The CDR3 is 16 residues long. Germline CDR1 is SGHNT and CDR2 is YYREEE (reference sequence). Between the trimmed V and J ends, which lost 0 bases and 0 bases, there was a span of 12 bases. CDR3 in amino acids: CASSLVGAALNTEAFF. In nucleotides, the CDR3 is TGTGCCAGCAGCTTGGTAGGGGCAGCCTTGAACACTGAAGCTTTCTTT.